This T cell receptor beta chain was obtained from a study of identical twins. Unique molecular identifiers were present on the cDNA, which also gained a universal primer site by template switching. TCRdb independently ran MiXCR on the 5' RACE reads; one entry per CDR3 protein. This sample has 200,000 to 250,000 distinct CDR3 sequences, with over 9.5% found just once. This CDR3 has 14 residues. Trimming left V 1 base short and J 7 bases short, with 10 bases between. Germline V gene lookup returns CDR1 LGHDT and CDR2 YNNKEL (reference sequence). Healthy Caucasians were all of the donors. This clonotype has only a few counts. As yet, its antigen is unknown. Overall study findings and caveats: With abundant cord blood beta clonotypes, insertions were fewer; memory repertoires showed no such pattern.

The same data also went into a second study, on yellow fever vaccine responses in identical twins.

The chain couples TRBV3-1 to TRBJ2-2; a possible D gene is TRBD2 (5 bases). The TCR comes from a woman aged 18-29 years in good health. The sequenced sample consisted of memory (CD45RO+) T cells sorted from blood. The CDR3 is CASSQAGEGGELFF. In DNA form, the CDR3 reads TGTGCCAGCAGCCAAGCAGGAGAGGGCGGGGAGCTGTTTTTT.